This entry lists 29 T cell receptor beta chains sequenced from one sample in a study of OX40 agonist ivuxolimab in advanced cancers. The library was built by means of the immunoSEQ multiplex PCR assay. In its TCRdb copy, this immuneACCESS table keeps in-frame sequences only and misses some clones. Where compared with another copy, unresolved V genes explain less than half of these, and the others have no known cause. The sample table contains some 70,000 clones; only one count was recorded for 75% to 90% of them. Approximately 2.3% of the sample rests with the top ten. The sample was CD4+ or CD8+ T cells sorted from blood, taken in a trial of the OX40 agonist ivuxolimab. The receptors were sampled from an adult with an advanced solid tumor such as melanoma, head and neck, liver or kidney cancer.

V usage is TRBV10-3 and J usage is TRBJ1-5; 9 nucleotides align to TRBD1. V lost 0 bases, J lost 6 bases, and 0 bases stayed unmatched. Germline CDR1 and CDR2: ENHRY and SYGVKD. The CDR3 loop spans 14 amino acids. Written as DNA, the CDR3 is TGTGCCATCAGTGAGTCGACAGGGGGTCAGCCCCAGCATTTT. Translation gives CAISESTGGQPQHF.

The chain uses TRBV6-5 and TRBJ2-5; 12 nucleotides align to TRBD2. The ends lost 2 bases at V and 4 bases at J; junction bases unmatched: 2. The CDR3 extends over 15 amino acids. Germline V gives CDR1 MNHEY, CDR2 SVGAGI. As DNA, the CDR3 is TGTGCCAGCAGTTACGAGACTAGCGGGAGAGAGACCCAGTACTTC. It yields the protein CASSYETSGRETQYF.

This chain joins TRBV27 and TRBJ1-2; 7 bases are shared with TRBD1. The CDR3 has 14 amino acids. Trimming removed 5 bases from V and 4 bases from J; junction bases left unmatched: 7. CDR1 is MNHEY, CDR2 SMNVEV, per germline (reference sequence). The CDR3 loop reads CASSPRTGGYGYTF. CDR3 DNA sequence: TGTGCCAGCAGTCCACGGACAGGAGGCTATGGCTACACCTTC.

V gene TRBV5-4 combines with J gene TRBJ1-2; D is possibly TRBD1 (6 bases). The V gene lost 2 bases and the J gene lost 5 bases, with 13 bases spanning the gap. Germline values: CDR1 SGHNT, CDR2 YYREEE (reference sequence). This CDR3 comprises 14 residues. DNA for the CDR3: TGTGCCAGCAGCTTCACGGACAGCCGGTATGGCTACACCTTC. Translated, it gives CASSFTDSRYGYTF.

The V and J genes are TRBV5-1 and TRBJ2-5; D is ambiguous. Germline V lookup: CDR1 SGHRS, CDR2 YFSETQ. V lost 5 bases and J lost 5, with 19 bases in between. This CDR3 is 15 amino acids long. CDR3 nucleotides: TGCGCCAGCAGTTATACCGGGCCCCCCGAGGAGACCCAGTACTTC. It codes for CASSYTGPPEETQYF.

This clone was picked up a small number of times. This CDR3 is also generated by other DNA sequences in the sample. This rearrangement joins TRBV18 to TRBJ2-7; no clear D gene. The germline V and J ends were trimmed by 3 bases and 1 base, with 4 bases remaining between them. Germline V lookup: CDR1 KGHSH, CDR2 LQKENI. CDR3 size: 12 residues. The CDR3 sequence: CASSPESYEQYF. The CDR3 coding sequence is TGTGCCAGCTCACCCGAATCCTACGAGCAGTACTTC.

The chain is built from TRBV29-1 and TRBJ2-3; tentatively, D is TRBD1 (6 bases). CDR3 length: 15 amino acids. Germline V gene data show CDR1 as SQVTM and CDR2 as ANQGSEA. V was pared by 5 bases and J by 3 bases, with 18 bases between. Here the CDR3 DNA reads TGCAGCGTTAAACAGGGTGGTCTTGAAACAGATACGCAGTATTTT. Translated, it gives CSVKQGGLETDTQYF.

This chain connects TRBV21-1 to TRBJ1-4; whether TRBD1, the table's D call, matches the DNA was not checked. TRBV21-1 is a recognized pseudogene. This CDR3 has 16 amino acids. The CDR3 DNA reads as TGTGCCAGCTGGCGGACAGGGGGCGGAACTAATGAAAAACTGTTTTTT. Amino acids: CASWRTGGGTNEKLFF.

The V and J genes are TRBV7-2 and TRBJ2-3, with 9 bases identical to TRBD1. The germline gives CDR1 SGHTA, CDR2 FQGNSA. V dropped 4 bases and J dropped 10; count of bases not matched to a gene: 12. The CDR3 totals 15 residues. CDR3 coding DNA: TGTGCCAGCAGCTACGCCTTCCGGACAGGGGATGCGCAGTATTTT. It is translated as CASSYAFRTGDAQYF.

The sample holds one count of this clone. CDR3 in amino acids: CASSLGTSGGMGYEQYF. Written as DNA, the CDR3 is TGTGCCAGCAGCTTGGGGACTAGCGGAGGTATGGGCTACGAGCAGTACTTC. The chain uses TRBV7-2 and TRBJ2-7; 11 bases agree with TRBD2. V gave up 3 bases and J gave up 3 bases; unmatched junction bases: 10. The germline CDR1 and CDR2 sequences are SGHTA and FQGNSA. The CDR3 runs to 17 residues. Based on the CDR3 plus reference TRBV7-2 and TRBJ2-7, the full variable domain is GAGVSQSPSNKVTEKGKDVELRCDPISGHTALYWYRQSLGQGLEFLIYFQGNSAPDKSGLPSDRFSAERTGGSVSTLTIQRTQQEDSAVYLCASSLGTSGGMGYEQYFGPGTRLTVT.

The chain carries TRBV19 and TRBJ2-7; 7 nucleotides match TRBD2. This CDR3 region has 12 residues. Trimming took 9 bases from V and 2 from J; bases not matched to a gene: 4. CDR1 and CDR2 (germline): LNHDA, SQIVND (reference sequence). CDR3 in DNA: TGTGCCAGCGCGACTAGCACCTACGAGCAGTACTTC. It is translated as CASATSTYEQYF.

The chain has TRBV19 and TRBJ2-1; D gene unclear. The V end was cut by 5 bases, the J end by 4 bases, with 3 bases between. The CDR3 spans 11 residues. Germline V gene data show CDR1 as LNHDA and CDR2 as SQIVND (reference sequence). This CDR3 is CASSVYNEQFF. The CDR3 DNA sequence: TGTGCCAGTAGTGTATACAATGAGCAGTTCTTC.

This chain uses TRBV7-8 with TRBJ1-1; no definite D call. Trimming left V 1 base short and J 0 bases short, with 15 bases between. Germline CDR1 reads SGHVS; CDR2 reads FQNEAQ. The CDR3 sequence is 17 residues long. CDR3 in DNA: TGTGCCAGCAGCTTAGTGGTAGGCAGAACTTTGAACACTGAAGCTTTCTTT. Its translation is CASSLVVGRTLNTEAFF.

The J gene is TRBJ2-5, the V gene TRBV4-3, with a weak D call TRBD2 (6 bases). The tail of the sequence fits TRBJ2-7 better, so the J call may be wrong. Germline V gene lookup returns CDR1 LGHNA and CDR2 YSLEER. The CDR3 spans 14 residues. CDR3: CASSQVLAPYEQYF. The CDR3 DNA sequence: TGCGCCAGCAGCCAAGTCCTAGCGCCCTACGAGCAGTACTTC.

The chain has TRBV7-9 and TRBJ1-1; TRBD1 agrees at 7 bases. There are 15 residues in the CDR3. V shed 2 bases and J 3 bases; nucleotides not matched to a gene: 6. The V gene's germline CDR1 is SEHNR and CDR2 FQNEAQ (reference sequence). The CDR3 protein is CASSLTGQGDTEAFF. The CDR3 coding sequence is TGTGCCAGCAGCTTAACTGGGCAGGGGGACACTGAAGCTTTCTTT. Full variable domain (remainder filled in from reference TRBV7-9 and TRBJ1-1): DTGVSQNPRHKITKRGQNVTFRCDPISEHNRLYWYRQTLGQGPEFLTYFQNEAQLEKSRLLSDRFSAERPKGSFSTLEIQRTEQGDSAMYLCASSLTGQGDTEAFFGQGTRLTVV.

This chain uses TRBV19 with TRBJ2-2; possibly TRBD1 or TRBD2 for D (6 bases each). V was cut by 3 bases and J by 6 bases, with 11 bases left in between. The CDR3 contains 14 residues. Germline V gene lookup returns CDR1 LNHDA and CDR2 SQIVND (reference sequence). CDR3 DNA sequence: TGTGCCAGTAGTATGCTAGGGGGGCCCGGGGAGCTGTTTTTT. Its translation is CASSMLGGPGELFF.

The chain links TRBV11-1 to TRBJ1-1; 8 bases line up with TRBD1. The V segment lost 0 bases and the J segment 11 bases; nucleotides outside the gene matches: 2. The CDR3 is made up of 12 amino acids. Germline V gives CDR1 SGHAT, CDR2 FQDESV (reference sequence). Here the CDR3 DNA reads TGTGCCAGCAGCTTAGCGGACAGGGCCGCTTTCTTT. It encodes CASSLADRAAFF.

The chain has TRBV4-3 and TRBJ2-2; no reliable D call. The CDR3 extends over 17 amino acids. CDR1 is LGHNA, CDR2 YSLEER, per germline. Trimming cost V 1 base and J 2 bases, with 14 bases left between them. DNA of the CDR3: TGCGCCAGCAGCCAAGCATTCAGTGGAGCTAACACCGGGGAGCTGTTTTTT. This gives the protein CASSQAFSGANTGELFF.

V gene TRBV19 combines with J gene TRBJ2-1, with 9 bases identical to TRBD2. The CDR3 has 17 amino acids. Unmatched junction bases numbered 14, after V lost 6 bases and J lost 5 bases. Looked up from germline, CDR1 is LNHDA and CDR2 is SQIVND (reference sequence). CDR3 sequence (DNA): TGTGCCAGTAGCTCGAGAGCGGGGGGCGGACCCAACAATGAGCAGTTCTTC. Amino acid sequence: CASSSRAGGGPNNEQFF.

This sequence joins TRBV29-1 and TRBJ2-3, with D tentatively TRBD1 (5 bases). Trimming removed 4 bases at V and 1 base at J, with 9 bases between. The CDR3 runs to 13 residues. The V gene's germline CDR1 is SQVTM and CDR2 ANQGSEA. The CDR3 sequence is CSVASTGTDTQYF. CDR3 in DNA: TGCAGCGTTGCGTCGACAGGCACAGATACGCAGTATTTT.

This chain links TRBV14 with TRBJ1-1, with TRBD1 matching 8 bases. The CDR3 has 14 amino acids. J gave up 7 bases and V 4 bases, and 8 bases lay outside the gene matches. Germline-derived CDR1 and CDR2 are SGHDN and FVKESK. CDR3 nucleotides: TGTGCCAGCAGCCCCATGCGGACAGGGAGTGAAGCTTTCTTT. It yields the protein CASSPMRTGSEAFF.

V and J are TRBV20-1 and TRBJ2-3; no clear D gene. There are 11 residues in the CDR3. Germline lookup yields CDR1 DFQATT and CDR2 SNEGSKA (reference sequence). Trimming left V 3 bases short and J 4 bases short, with 5 bases between. CDR3 sequence reads: CSARWADTQYF. The CDR3 nucleotides read TGCAGTGCTAGGTGGGCAGATACGCAGTATTTT.

The CDR3 loop reads CASKEGGGGKSSPLHF. The CDR3 DNA is TGTGCCAGTAAGGAGGGGGGCGGAGGGAAGAGTTCACCCCTCCACTTT. V and J are TRBV19 and TRBJ1-6; possible D gene TRBD1, 6 bases. Germline values: CDR1 LNHDA, CDR2 SQIVND (reference sequence). CDR3 length: 16 amino acids. V lost 7 bases, J lost 9 bases, and 22 bases lay in between.

The gene calls are TRBV6-1 and TRBJ2-1; 7 bases agree with TRBD2. The germline gives CDR1 MNHNS, CDR2 SASEGT. This CDR3 is built from 13 residues. The V gene end was trimmed by 6 bases and the J gene end by 10 bases; junction bases not matched to a gene: 9. The CDR3 nucleotides are TGTGCCAGCAGCTCAGGGCGGGGGTCAGAGCAGTTCTTC. Translated: CASSSGRGSEQFF.

The chain joins TRBV2 to TRBJ1-2; the match to TRBD1 covers 9 bases. Germline trimming cut 5 bases from V and 3 bases from J; bases unmatched to any gene: 1. The CDR3 sequence is 13 residues long. CDR1 and CDR2 from the germline V gene are SNHLY and FYNNEI. Here the CDR3 DNA reads TGTGCCAGCAGTCGGGACAGGGACTATGGCTACACCTTC. Its translation: CASSRDRDYGYTF.

The chain links TRBV10-3 to TRBJ2-5, with D unresolved. Trimming removed 2 bases from V and 3 bases from J, with 10 bases in between. CDR3 length equals 14 residues. CDR1 is ENHRY and CDR2 is SYGVKD in the germline V gene. The CDR3 reads CAISESVGKETQYF. For the CDR3, the DNA is TGTGCCATCAGTGAGAGCGTTGGAAAAGAGACCCAGTACTTC.

The CDR3 loop is CASSQAPTGGSGYTF. In DNA, the CDR3 is TGCGCCAGCAGCCAAGCCCCGACGGGAGGTTCCGGCTACACCTTC. This chain links TRBV4-1 with TRBJ1-2; D remains ambiguous. Germline V gene lookup returns CDR1 MGHRA and CDR2 YSYEKL. Trimming stripped 1 base from V and 8 bases from J, with 17 bases between. The length of the CDR3 is 15 residues.

J is TRBJ1-1 and V is TRBV10-3, with D unclear. The CDR3 runs 15 residues. The V gene's germline CDR1 is ENHRY and CDR2 SYGVKD. The V end was cut by 1 base, the J end by 3 bases, with 12 bases between. Here the CDR3 DNA reads TGTGCCATCAGTGAGTTTACAGTGTGGGACACTGAAGCTTTCTTT. Protein product: CAISEFTVWDTEAFF.

The chain has TRBV7-2 and TRBJ2-3, with 11 bases identical to TRBD2. Germline CDR1 SGHTA, CDR2 FQGNSA. There are 18 residues in the CDR3. Trimming cost V 5 bases and J 2 bases; bases outside gene matches: 12. For the CDR3, the DNA is TGTGCCAGCAGCCGATTATTTCGGACTAGCGGGCCCACAGATACGCAGTATTTT. It yields the protein CASSRLFRTSGPTDTQYF.